This T cell receptor (beta chain) was obtained from a study of vaccination and CD4 T cells after COVID-19. At the Johns Hopkins FTIC core, DNA taken from cultured CD4+ T cells was sequenced by way of the Oncomine TCR Beta short-read assay. TCRdb passed the PCR reads through MiXCR, listing each CDR3 protein once. The table lists 7,000 to 9,000 distinct CDR3 sequences, 60% of them singletons, with 15% to 17% in the top ten. As to this clonotype: Its antigen is unidentified.

The treatment here: approximately 11-day PBMC culture with coronavirus spike peptide pools or control peptides (ViraFEST assay). Germline assignment: CDR1 MDHEN and CDR2 SYDVKM. This CDR3 region has 12 residues. Trimming removed 2 bases from V and 2 bases from J, with 4 bases in between. The chain recombines TRBV28 with TRBJ2-7; D uncertain. This clonotype was obtained from a human donor with COVID-19. This sample comprised cultured CD4+ T cells from blood, obtained after SARS-CoV-2 vaccination. DNA of the CDR3: TGTGCCAGCAGTTTAAACCCCTACGAGCAGTACTTC. Amino acid sequence: CASSLNPYEQYF. The full variable domain, rest sourced from reference TRBV28 and TRBJ2-7, is DVKVTQSSRYLVKRTGEKVFLECVQDMDHENMFWYRQDPGLGLRLIYFSYDVKMKEKGDIPEGYSVSREKKERFSLILESASTNQTSMYLCASSLNPYEQYFGPGTRLTVT.